Following are 14 T cell receptor beta chains from one sample sequenced in a study of cytomegalovirus exposure and HLA in healthy donors. With 60 Vbeta and 13 Jbeta primers, the PCR was carried out. Generated by immunoSEQ multiplex PCR, the TCRdb table keeps only in-frame clones and is missing some. Counted here are approximately 70,000 clones, roughly 65% occurring once; the ten biggest clones make up 14%. Sample: PBMCs. The source is a male donor in good health and CMV-seropositive.

The chain is built from TRBV7-2 and TRBJ2-7; no reliable D call. The CDR3 length is 14 residues. Trimming left V 6 bases short and J 1 base short, with 13 bases between. CDR1 and CDR2 from the germline V gene are SGHTA and FQGNSA. CDR3 sequence reads: CASSSTAGSYEQYF. CDR3 bases: TGTGCCAGCAGTTCTACAGCCGGTTCCTACGAGCAGTACTTC.

A few counts support this clone. The CDR3 sequence: CASSGSASGNTIYF. In DNA, the CDR3 is TGTGCCAGCAGTGGCAGCGCCTCTGGAAACACCATATATTTT. The gene calls are TRBV6-5 and TRBJ1-3; D gene uncertain. V was trimmed by 5 bases and J by 0 bases, leaving 8 bases between them. The germline V gene has CDR1 MNHEY and CDR2 SVGAGI. The CDR3 contains 14 residues.

This rearrangement joins TRBV4-1 to TRBJ1-6; no clear D. Germline V lookup: CDR1 MGHRA, CDR2 YSYEKL. The CDR3 covers 16 residues. Trimming removed 1 base from V and 8 bases from J, with 15 bases in between. The DNA for the CDR3 is TGCGCCAGCAGCCAAGCGGTCGGGGTTGGGGATTCACCCCTCCACTTT. Its translation is CASSQAVGVGDSPLHF.

This clone was counted between two and nine times. The J gene is TRBJ2-1, the V gene TRBV4-1, with TRBD2 matching 15 bases. There are 15 residues in the CDR3. V dropped 3 bases and J dropped 9; count of bases not matched to a gene: 3. From germline, CDR1 is MGHRA and CDR2 YSYEKL. CDR3 bases: TGCGCCAGCAGCCACGGACTAGCGGGAGGGGGTGAGCAGTTCTTC. Its translation is CASSHGLAGGGEQFF.

The chain combines TRBV19 with TRBJ1-5; tentatively, D is TRBD1 (5 bases). V was clipped by 3 bases and J by 6 bases, with 15 bases between them. Germline CDR1 LNHDA, CDR2 SQIVND (reference sequence). The CDR3 runs to 15 residues. DNA for the CDR3: TGTGCCAGTAGTATGGGGGGGACGGGGTTTCAGCCCCAGCATTTT. Amino acids: CASSMGGTGFQPQHF.

Here the CDR3 reads CASSPIHSTAGYGYTF. The CDR3, as DNA: TGTGCCAGCAGCCCTATCCATTCGACAGCCGGATATGGCTACACCTTC. The chain is built from TRBV5-6 and TRBJ1-2; possible D gene TRBD1, 5 bases. This CDR3 is built from 16 residues. V was clipped by 4 bases and J by 5 bases, with 21 bases between them. The germline gives CDR1 SGHDT, CDR2 YYEEEE.

The genes are TRBV28 and TRBJ1-1, with 9 positions matching TRBD1. The germline CDR1 and CDR2 sequences are MDHEN and SYDVKM. J lost 3 bases, V lost 6 bases, and 8 bases had no gene match. The CDR3 extends over 15 amino acids. CDR3 DNA sequence: TGTGCCAGCAGCCCCGACAGGGGGTTTCACACTGAAGCTTTCTTT. It yields the protein CASSPDRGFHTEAFF.

The chain uses TRBV9 and TRBJ1-6, with 9 positions matching TRBD1. After removal of 0 bases from V and 7 bases from J, the junction contained 8 bases not matched to a gene. This CDR3 region has 17 residues. Germline V gives CDR1 SGDLS, CDR2 YYNGEE. The DNA of the CDR3 is TGTGCCAGCAGCGTAGTCGCTTCCGGGACAGGGAATTCACCCCTCCACTTT. Amino acid sequence: CASSVVASGTGNSPLHF. The full variable domain, with the rest looked up from reference TRBV9 and TRBJ1-6, is DSGVTQTPKHLITATGQRVTLRCSPRSGDLSVYWYQQSLDQGLQFLIQYYNGEERAKGNILERFSAQQFPDLHSELNLSSLELGDSALYFCASSVVASGTGNSPLHFGNGTRLTVT.

The chain is built from TRBV19 and TRBJ1-1, with D uncertain. The CDR3 is made up of 13 amino acids. Per the germline V gene, CDR1 is LNHDA and CDR2 is SQIVND (reference sequence). V was cut by 7 bases and J by 1 base, with 10 bases left in between. The CDR3 sequence: CASKVAANTEAFF. DNA of the CDR3: TGTGCCAGTAAAGTGGCGGCGAACACTGAAGCTTTCTTT.

This chain uses TRBV5-6 with TRBJ1-1; 8 bases are shared with TRBD1. The ends lost 2 bases at V and 5 bases at J; junction bases unmatched: 8. CDR1 is SGHDT, CDR2 YYEEEE, per germline. The CDR3 runs 15 residues. CDR3 sequence (DNA): TGTGCCAGCAGCTTTGACCAGGGGGCCAGGACTGAAGCTTTCTTT. Translation: CASSFDQGARTEAFF.

This clone has a handful of counts. The V gene is TRBV27, the J gene TRBJ1-5; D gene uncertain. Germline V gene lookup returns CDR1 MNHEY and CDR2 SMNVEV (reference sequence). The CDR3 totals 13 residues. V dropped 0 bases and J dropped 7 bases, with 7 bases sitting between them. DNA for the CDR3: TGTGCCAGCAGTTTATCTAGTCGCCAGCCCCAGCATTTT. It encodes CASSLSSRQPQHF.

This clone was picked up a small number of times. V is TRBV11-2 and J is TRBJ1-2; unclear D gene. CDR1 is SGHAT, CDR2 FQNNGV, per germline. The CDR3 has 14 amino acids. V lost 0 bases and J lost 6, with 11 bases in between. CDR3 protein: CASSLEISLHGYTF. CDR3 nucleotides: TGTGCCAGCAGCTTAGAAATCAGTCTCCATGGCTACACCTTC.

There are a few counts of this clone. The rearrangement links TRBV28 to TRBJ1-2, with 7 bases matching TRBD1. V shed 6 bases, J shed 8 bases, and the junction held 6 bases outside the gene matches. This CDR3 has 12 residues. Germline V lookup: CDR1 MDHEN, CDR2 SYDVKM. The DNA for the CDR3 is TGTGCCAGCAGACCAGGGGGTGGGGGCTACACCTTC. This translates into CASRPGGGGYTF.

This chain links TRBV19 with TRBJ1-2, with D possibly being TRBD1 (5 bases). Looked up from germline, CDR1 is LNHDA and CDR2 is SQIVND (reference sequence). CDR3 length equals 16 residues. V lost 3 bases to trimming and J lost 6 bases, with 20 bases between them. The CDR3 sequence is CASSILITGDPHGYTF. The CDR3 DNA is TGTGCCAGTAGTATCCTGATTACAGGAGACCCTCATGGCTACACCTTC.